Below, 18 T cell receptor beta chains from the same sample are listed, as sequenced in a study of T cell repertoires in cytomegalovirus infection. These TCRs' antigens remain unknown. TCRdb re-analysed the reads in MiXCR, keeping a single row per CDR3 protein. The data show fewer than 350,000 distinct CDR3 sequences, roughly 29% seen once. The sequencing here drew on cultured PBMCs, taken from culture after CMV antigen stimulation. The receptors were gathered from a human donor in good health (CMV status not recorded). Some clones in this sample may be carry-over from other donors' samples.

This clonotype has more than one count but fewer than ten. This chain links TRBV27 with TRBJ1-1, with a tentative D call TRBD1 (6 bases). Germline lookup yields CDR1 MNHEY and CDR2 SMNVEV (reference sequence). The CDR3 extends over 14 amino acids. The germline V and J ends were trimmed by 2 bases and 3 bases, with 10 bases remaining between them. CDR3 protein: CASSLTGQYTEAFF. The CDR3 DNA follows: TGTGCCAGCAGTTTAACAGGGCAGTACACTGAAGCTTTCTTT.

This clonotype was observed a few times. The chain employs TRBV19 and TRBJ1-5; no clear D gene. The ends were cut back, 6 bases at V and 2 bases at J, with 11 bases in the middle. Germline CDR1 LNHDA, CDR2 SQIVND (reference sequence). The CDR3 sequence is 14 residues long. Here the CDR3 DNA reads TGTGCCAGTAGCACCATCGGCGGCAATCAGCCCCAGCATTTT. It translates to CASSTIGGNQPQHF.

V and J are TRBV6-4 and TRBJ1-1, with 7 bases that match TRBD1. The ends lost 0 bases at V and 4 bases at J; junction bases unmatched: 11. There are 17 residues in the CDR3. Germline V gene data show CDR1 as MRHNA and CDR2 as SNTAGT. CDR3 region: CASSDSFARGRITEAFF. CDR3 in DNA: TGTGCCAGCAGTGACTCCTTTGCTAGGGGGCGGATCACTGAAGCTTTCTTT.

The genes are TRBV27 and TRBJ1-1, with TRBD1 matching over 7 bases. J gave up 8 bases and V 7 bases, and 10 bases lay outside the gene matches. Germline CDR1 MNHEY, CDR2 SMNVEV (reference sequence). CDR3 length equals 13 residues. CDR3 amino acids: CASMLQGRREAFF. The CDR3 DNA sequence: TGTGCCAGCATGTTACAGGGGCGAAGGGAAGCTTTCTTT.

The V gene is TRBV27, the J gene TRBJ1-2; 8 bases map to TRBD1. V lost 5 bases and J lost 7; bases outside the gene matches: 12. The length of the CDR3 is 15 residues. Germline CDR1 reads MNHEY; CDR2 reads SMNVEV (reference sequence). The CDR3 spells CASSTTGVPRSGYTF. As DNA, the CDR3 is TGTGCCAGCAGTACGACAGGGGTGCCAAGAAGTGGCTACACCTTC.

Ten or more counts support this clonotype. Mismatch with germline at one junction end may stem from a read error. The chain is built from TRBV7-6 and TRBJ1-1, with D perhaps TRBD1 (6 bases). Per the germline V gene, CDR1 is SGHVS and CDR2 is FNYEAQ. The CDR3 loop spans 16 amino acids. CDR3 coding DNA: TGTGCCAGCAGTTTAGGCCGGGGACAAAAAAACACTGAAGCTTTCTTT. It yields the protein CASSLGRGQKNTEAFF.

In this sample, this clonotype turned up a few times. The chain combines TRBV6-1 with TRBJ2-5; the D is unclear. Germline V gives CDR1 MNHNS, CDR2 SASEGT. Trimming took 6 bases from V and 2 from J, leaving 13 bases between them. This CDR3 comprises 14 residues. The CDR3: CASRKVGVQETQYF. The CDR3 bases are TGTGCCAGCAGGAAGGTGGGTGTACAAGAGACCCAGTACTTC.

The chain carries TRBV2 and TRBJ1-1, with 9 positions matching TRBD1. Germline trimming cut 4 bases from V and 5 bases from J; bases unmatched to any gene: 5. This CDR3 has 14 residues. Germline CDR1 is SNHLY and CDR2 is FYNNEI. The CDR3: CASSGLGQGTEAFF. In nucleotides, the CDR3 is TGTGCCAGCAGTGGGCTAGGACAGGGGACTGAAGCTTTCTTT.

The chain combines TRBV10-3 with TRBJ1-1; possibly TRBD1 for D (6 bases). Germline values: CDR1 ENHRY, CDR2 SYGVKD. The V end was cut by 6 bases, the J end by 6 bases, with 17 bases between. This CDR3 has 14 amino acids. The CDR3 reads CAISSRDNAAEAFF. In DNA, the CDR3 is TGTGCCATCAGCTCCCGGGACAATGCCGCTGAAGCTTTCTTT.

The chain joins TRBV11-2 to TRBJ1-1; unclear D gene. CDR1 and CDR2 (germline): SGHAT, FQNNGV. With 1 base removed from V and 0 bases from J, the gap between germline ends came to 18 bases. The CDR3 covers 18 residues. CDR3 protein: CASSLGQDQSRLNTEAFF. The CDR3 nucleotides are TGTGCCAGCAGCTTAGGCCAAGACCAAAGCCGCCTGAACACTGAAGCTTTCTTT.

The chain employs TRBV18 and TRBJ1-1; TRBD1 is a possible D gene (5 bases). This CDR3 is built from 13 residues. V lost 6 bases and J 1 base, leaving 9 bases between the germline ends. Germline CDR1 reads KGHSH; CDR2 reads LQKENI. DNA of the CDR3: TGTGCCAGCTCCGAACAGGAGAACACTGAAGCTTTCTTT. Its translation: CASSEQENTEAFF.

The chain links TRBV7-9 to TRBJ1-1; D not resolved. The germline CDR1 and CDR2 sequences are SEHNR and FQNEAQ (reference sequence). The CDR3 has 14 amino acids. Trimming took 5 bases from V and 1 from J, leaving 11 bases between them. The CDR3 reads CASSPNSQNTEAFF. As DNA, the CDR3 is TGTGCCAGCAGCCCCAACTCCCAGAACACTGAAGCTTTCTTT.

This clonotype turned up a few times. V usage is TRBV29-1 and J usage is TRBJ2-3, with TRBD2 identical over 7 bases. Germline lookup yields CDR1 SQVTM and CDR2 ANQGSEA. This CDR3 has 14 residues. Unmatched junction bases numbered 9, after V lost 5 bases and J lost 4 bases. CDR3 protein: CSVMTSYSPDTQYF. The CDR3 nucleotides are TGCAGCGTTATGACTAGCTATTCTCCAGATACGCAGTATTTT.

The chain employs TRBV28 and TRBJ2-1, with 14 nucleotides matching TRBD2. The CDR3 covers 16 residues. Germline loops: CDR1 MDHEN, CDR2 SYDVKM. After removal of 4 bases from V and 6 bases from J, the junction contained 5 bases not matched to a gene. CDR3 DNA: TGTGCCAGCAGTTCGCGACTAGCGGGAGGGTTCAATGAGCAGTTCTTC. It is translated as CASSSRLAGGFNEQFF.

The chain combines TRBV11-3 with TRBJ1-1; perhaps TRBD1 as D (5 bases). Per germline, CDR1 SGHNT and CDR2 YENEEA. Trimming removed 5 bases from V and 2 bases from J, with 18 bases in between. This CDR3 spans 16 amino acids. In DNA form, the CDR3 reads TGTGCCAGCAGCCCCGGGGGTAACCGTTATAACACTGAAGCTTTCTTT. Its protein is CASSPGGNRYNTEAFF.

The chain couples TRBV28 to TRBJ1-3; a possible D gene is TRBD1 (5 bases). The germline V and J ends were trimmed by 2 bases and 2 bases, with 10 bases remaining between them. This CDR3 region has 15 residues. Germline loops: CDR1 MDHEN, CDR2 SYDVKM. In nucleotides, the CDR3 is TGTGCCAGCAGTTTACTAGGGGCAACTGGAAACACCATATATTTT. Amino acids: CASSLLGATGNTIYF.

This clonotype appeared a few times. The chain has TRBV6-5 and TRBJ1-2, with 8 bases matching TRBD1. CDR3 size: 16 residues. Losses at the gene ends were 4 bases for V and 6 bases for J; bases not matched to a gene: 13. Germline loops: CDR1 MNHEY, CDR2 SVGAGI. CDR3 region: CASSSDRLTGENGYTF. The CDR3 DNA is TGTGCCAGCAGTTCCGACCGTTTGACAGGGGAGAATGGCTACACCTTC.

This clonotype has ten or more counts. CDR3 in amino acids: CASSRSGERADTQYF. CDR3 sequence (DNA): TGTGCCAGCAGCCGTAGCGGAGAGCGCGCAGATACGCAGTATTTT. The J gene is TRBJ2-3, the V gene TRBV7-3; a weak D match, TRBD2 (6 bases). Germline V lookup: CDR1 SGHTA, CDR2 FQGTGA. Deletions cut 5 bases from V and 4 bases from J, with 16 bases between. The CDR3 sequence is 15 residues long.